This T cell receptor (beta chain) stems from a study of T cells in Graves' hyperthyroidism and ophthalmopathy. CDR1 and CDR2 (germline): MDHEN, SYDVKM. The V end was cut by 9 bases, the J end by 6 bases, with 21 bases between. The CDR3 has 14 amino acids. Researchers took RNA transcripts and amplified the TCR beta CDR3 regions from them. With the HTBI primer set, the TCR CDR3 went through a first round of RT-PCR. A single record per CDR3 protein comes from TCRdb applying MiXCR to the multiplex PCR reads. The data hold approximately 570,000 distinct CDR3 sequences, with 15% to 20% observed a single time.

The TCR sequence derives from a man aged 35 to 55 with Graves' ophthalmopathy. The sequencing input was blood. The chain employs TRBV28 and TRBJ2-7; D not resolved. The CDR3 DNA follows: TGTGCCAGTACAGAGACGGGCCCGGGCCGCGAGCAGTACTTC. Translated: CASTETGPGREQYF.